Listed below are T cell receptor beta chains from one sample, sequenced in a study of blood T cell repertoires in COVID-19. Sequenced by immunoSEQ multiplex PCR; TCRdb stores in-frame clones only, minus some. The sample has 120,000 or so clones; approximately 90% are singletons. The source material was peripheral blood. These receptors all stem from a human donor in a cohort sampled during active COVID-19. Each CDR3 is given with its conserved first and last residue. D genes are given only for firm matches. Expanded clones get a size class; other rows say once, few or many, or leave the size out.

size	J	V	D	CDR3	DNA
NA	TRBJ2-1	TRBV7-2	NA	CASSLVTGYNEQFF	TGTGCCAGCAGCTTAGTGACGGGCTACAATGAGCAGTTCTTC
NA	TRBJ2-5	TRBV27	NA	CASSLVFTEETQYF	TGTGCCAGCAGTTTGGTATTTACAGAAGAGACCCAGTACTTC
NA	TRBJ2-7	TRBV13	TRBD2	CASSSRASGRFYEQYF	TGTGCCAGCAGCTCTCGGGCTAGCGGGAGGTTTTACGAGCAGTACTTC
NA	TRBJ2-7	TRBV5-6	NA	CASIGMSEGAGEQYF	TGTGCCAGCATCGGGATGTCGGAGGGGGCGGGGGAGCAGTACTTC
NA	TRBJ2-1	TRBV5-1	TRBD2	CASSLGLAGGLRDEQFF	TGCGCCAGCAGCTTGGGATTAGCGGGGGGTTTACGGGATGAGCAGTTCTTC
NA	TRBJ2-3	TRBV4-1	NA	CASSQAGRPGTDTQYF	TGCGCCAGCAGCCAAGCAGGCAGGCCGGGCACAGATACGCAGTATTTT
NA	TRBJ2-2	TRBV5-1	TRBD2	CASSFAGTRDTGELFF	TGCGCCAGCAGCTTCGCCGGGACTAGAGACACCGGGGAGCTGTTTTTT
NA	TRBJ2-5	TRBV5-1	NA	CASSTPQETQYF	TGCGCCAGCAGCACTCCCCAAGAGACCCAGTACTTC
NA	TRBJ1-5	TRBV5-1	NA	CASSLVRGCEPQHF	TGCGCCAGCAGCTTGGTACGGGGTTGTGAGCCCCAGCATTTT
NA	TRBJ2-7	TRBV5-5	NA	CASWQHPYEQYF	TGTGCCAGCTGGCAACACCCCTACGAGCAGTACTTC
NA	TRBJ1-1	TRBV28	NA	CASSLGDFYTEAFF	TGTGCCAGCAGTTTAGGGGACTTCTACACTGAAGCTTTCTTT
NA	TRBJ2-2	TRBV24-1	TRBD2	CATSDPSSGTAGELFF	TGTGCCACCAGTGATCCGTCTAGCGGGACTGCCGGGGAGCTGTTTTTT
NA	TRBJ2-5	TRBV28	NA	CASSAPETQYF	TGTGCCAGCAGTGCGCCCGAAACCCAGTACTTC
NA	TRBJ1-2	TRBV2	TRBD1	CASSGAGTEYGYTF	TGTGCCAGCAGTGGGGCCGGGACAGAATATGGCTACACCTTC
NA	TRBJ1-5	TRBV19	NA	CASSIRQGNQPQHF	TGTGCCAGTAGTATTCGGCAGGGCAATCAGCCCCAGCATTTT
once	TRBJ1-3	TRBV13	NA	CASSERGNTIYF	TGTGCCAGCAGCGAGCGGGGAAACACCATATATTTT
once	TRBJ2-1	TRBV18	TRBD2	CASSPPTSGGSHEQFF	TGTGCCAGCTCACCACCCACTAGCGGGGGGTCCCATGAGCAGTTCTTC
NA	TRBJ1-3	TRBV6-1	NA	CASSEDKSSYGNTIYF	TGTGCCAGCAGTGAGGACAAGAGCTCTTATGGAAACACCATATATTTT
NA	TRBJ2-7	TRBV30	TRBD1	CAWGRTGFEQYF	TGTGCCTGGGGCCGGACAGGGTTCGAGCAGTACTTC
NA	TRBJ2-2	TRBV6-5	TRBD2	CASSFGTRNTGELFF	TGTGCCAGTTCTTTCGGGACTAGGAACACCGGGGAGCTGTTTTTT
NA	TRBJ1-2	TRBV7-9	NA	CASSPDSRVGYTF	TGTGCCAGCAGCCCAGATTCCAGGGTAGGCTACACCTTC
NA	TRBJ2-7	TRBV6-1	NA	CASSEGGGPSYEQYF	TGTGCCAGCAGTGAAGGAGGGGGTCCGTCCTACGAGCAGTACTTC
NA	TRBJ1-2	TRBV25-1	NA	CASSVKFGVGGYTF	TGTGCCAGCAGCGTAAAATTCGGGGTAGGCGGCTACACCTTC
NA	TRBJ2-1	TRBV27	TRBD2	CASSLYPSGNNEQFF	TGTGCCAGCAGTTTATACCCTAGCGGAAACAATGAGCAGTTCTTC
NA	TRBJ2-7	TRBV12-2	NA	CASRLRWTATNYEQYF	TGTGCAAGTCGCTTACGCTGGACAGCGACAAACTACGAGCAGTACTTC
few	TRBJ1-6	TRBV2	NA	CASRGGDTGNSPLHF	TGTGCCAGCAGGGGAGGGGACACCGGGAATTCACCCCTCCACTTT
NA	TRBJ2-1	TRBV3-1/TRBV3-2	TRBD2	CASSRGTSAKGEQFF	TGTGCCAGCAGCCGAGGGACTAGCGCCAAAGGTGAGCAGTTCTTC